The 17 T cell receptor beta chains below all came from one sample that was sequenced in a study of cytomegalovirus exposure and HLA in healthy donors. Amplification used 60 Vbeta primers and 13 Jbeta primers. Assay: immunoSEQ multiplex PCR; the TCRdb copy retains only in-frame clones and omits some. The sample gives about 190,000 clones, roughly 83% of which show up once; more than 1% is in the top ten. Sequenced input: PBMCs. The receptors were gathered from a boy aged 2 to 10 in good health and CMV-seronegative.

The V and J genes are TRBV4-1 and TRBJ2-7, with D possibly TRBD2 on 5 matching bases. The CDR3 length is 16 residues. From germline, CDR1 is MGHRA and CDR2 YSYEKL. Trimming removed 1 base at V and 6 bases at J, with 19 bases between. CDR3 DNA sequence: TGCGCCAGCAGCCAAGTCTGGCTAGCCCGGGTCGGCGAGCAGTACTTC. Residues: CASSQVWLARVGEQYF.

CDR3 sequence (DNA): TGTGCCTCCGGACAGGGGGATTTTCAGCCCCAGCATTTT. Amino acid sequence: CASGQGDFQPQHF. This chain joins TRBV2 and TRBJ1-5; 10 bases align to TRBD1. V gave up 11 bases and J gave up 6 bases; unmatched junction bases: 7. The CDR3 runs 13 residues. Germline V lookup: CDR1 SNHLY, CDR2 FYNNEI.

This clone was detected only once. The chain joins TRBV5-1 to TRBJ2-3; D is unresolved. The CDR3 is made up of 13 amino acids. V gave up 2 bases and J gave up 6 bases, with 10 bases separating them. Germline assignment: CDR1 SGHRS and CDR2 YFSETQ. CDR3 residues: CASSFNHGDTQYF. DNA of the CDR3: TGCGCCAGCAGCTTTAATCACGGTGATACGCAGTATTTT.

The chain is built from TRBV7-6 and TRBJ2-7; 7 nucleotides line up with TRBD2. The CDR3 totals 16 residues. The germline gives CDR1 SGHVS, CDR2 FNYEAQ. V shed 4 bases, J shed 0 bases, and the junction held 9 bases outside the gene matches. The CDR3 nucleotides read TGTGCCAGCAGCTCCTCCCTAGCGGAGAGCTCCTACGAGCAGTACTTC. It yields the protein CASSSSLAESSYEQYF.

The chain links TRBV4-2 to TRBJ2-3; D is perhaps TRBD2 (6 bases). V was pared by 1 base and J by 5 bases, with 16 bases between. CDR3 length: 16 amino acids. Per germline, CDR1 LGHNA and CDR2 YNFKEQ. The DNA for the CDR3 is TGTGCCAGCAGCCAAGTCGTAGCGGAGTTTGAAGATACGCAGTATTTT. It codes for CASSQVVAEFEDTQYF.

Of note for this clone: The same CDR3 also results from other DNA sequences found in this sample. The chain combines TRBV9 with TRBJ1-3, with D perhaps matching TRBD1 (6 bases). Trimming took 4 bases from V and 0 from J, leaving 8 bases between them. Germline CDR1 reads SGDLS; CDR2 reads YYNGEE. This CDR3 is built from 14 residues. This CDR3 reads CASSPDSSGNTIYF. The CDR3 DNA reads as TGTGCCAGCAGCCCGGACAGCTCTGGAAACACCATATATTTT.

This chain links TRBV9 with TRBJ2-1; tentative D call: TRBD2 (6 bases). V lost 3 bases and J lost 7, with 14 bases in between. Germline assignment: CDR1 SGDLS and CDR2 YYNGEE. The CDR3 spans 14 residues. The CDR3 loop reads CASSAPPRGNEQFF. CDR3 coding DNA: TGTGCCAGCAGCGCTCCGCCTCGGGGGAATGAGCAGTTCTTC.

The rearrangement joins TRBV5-1 to TRBJ2-4; D uncertain. Germline V gene data show CDR1 as SGHRS and CDR2 as YFSETQ. The CDR3 extends over 15 amino acids. Between the trimmed V and J ends, which lost 5 bases and 0 bases, there was a span of 12 bases. In nucleotides, the CDR3 is TGCGCCAGCAGTCTTACAGACCTAGCCAAAAACATTCAGTACTTC. It is translated as CASSLTDLAKNIQYF.

The chain recombines TRBV7-9 with TRBJ1-1; the match to TRBD1 covers 7 bases. The V gene end was trimmed by 4 bases and the J gene end by 1 base; junction bases not matched to a gene: 0. The V gene's germline CDR1 is SEHNR and CDR2 FQNEAQ (reference sequence). The CDR3 spans 13 residues. The CDR3 DNA sequence: TGTGCCAGCAGCTCAGGGGGGAACACTGAAGCTTTCTTT. It translates to CASSSGGNTEAFF.

The chain employs TRBV15 and TRBJ1-5; D ambiguous. Germline values: CDR1 LNHNV, CDR2 YYDKDF (reference sequence). Trimming took 6 bases from V and 0 from J, leaving 15 bases between them. CDR3 length: 16 amino acids. The CDR3 reads CATRGRWKGSNQPQHF. In nucleotides, the CDR3 is TGTGCCACCAGGGGCCGGTGGAAAGGTAGCAATCAGCCCCAGCATTTT.

The rearrangement uses TRBV6-5 and TRBJ2-3; D not resolved. CDR1 is MNHEY, CDR2 SVGAGI, per germline. The ends were cut back, 8 bases at V and 3 bases at J, with 12 bases in the middle. The CDR3 is made up of 13 amino acids. The CDR3 loop reads CASRNSLTDTQYF. CDR3 in DNA: TGTGCCAGCCGGAACAGCCTAACAGATACGCAGTATTTT.

This sequence joins TRBV9 and TRBJ2-7; D may be TRBD1 (6 bases). The germline gives CDR1 SGDLS, CDR2 YYNGEE. Trimming shortened V by 3 bases and J by 1 base, and 14 bases separated the two germline ends. The CDR3 extends over 15 amino acids. The CDR3 region is CASSAAGTPSYEQYF. The CDR3 coding sequence is TGTGCCAGCAGCGCTGCCGGGACACCGTCCTACGAGCAGTACTTC.

The rearrangement uses TRBV19 and TRBJ1-2; D might be TRBD1 (6 bases). The CDR3 contains 14 residues. V shed 5 bases and J shed 4 bases, with 14 bases lying between them. The germline V gene has CDR1 LNHDA and CDR2 SQIVND (reference sequence). CDR3 in DNA: TGTGCCAGTAGTCGACAGGAGTCTTCCTATGGCTACACCTTC. It is translated as CASSRQESSYGYTF.

The V gene is TRBV27, the J gene TRBJ2-3, with 10 bases aligning to TRBD2. CDR1 MNHEY and CDR2 SMNVEV come from the germline V gene (reference sequence). V trimming: 3 bases; J trimming: 5 bases; junction bases outside the gene matches: 14. The CDR3 is 18 amino acids. The chain's CDR3 is CASSFNGVASGSIDTQYF. CDR3 nucleotides: TGTGCCAGCAGTTTTAATGGGGTCGCTAGCGGGAGTATAGATACGCAGTATTTT.

This chain links TRBV9 with TRBJ2-3; TRBD2 matches at 14 bases. The CDR3 consists of 16 residues. The V segment lost 3 bases and the J segment 4 bases; nucleotides outside the gene matches: 4. Germline CDR1 reads SGDLS; CDR2 reads YYNGEE. The CDR3 region has the DNA TGTGCCAGCAGCGAGGGACTAGCGGGAGTTTCAGATACGCAGTATTTT. This codes for CASSEGLAGVSDTQYF. Full variable domain (rest looked up from reference TRBV9 and TRBJ2-3): DSGVTQTPKHLITATGQRVTLRCSPRSGDLSVYWYQQSLDQGLQFLIQYYNGEERAKGNILERFSAQQFPDLHSELNLSSLELGDSALYFCASSEGLAGVSDTQYFGPGTRLTVL.

The V gene is TRBV7-8, the J gene TRBJ2-7; tentatively, D is TRBD2 (6 bases). In germline, CDR1 is SGHVS, CDR2 FQNEAQ. CDR3 size: 14 residues. Trimming took off 5 bases at V and 6 bases at J, with 17 bases between the two ends. The CDR3 is CASSPGAFYSEQYV. CDR3 in DNA: TGTGCCAGCAGCCCGGGAGCCTTTTACAGCGAGCAGTACGTC.

The genes are TRBV7-9 and TRBJ2-3, with TRBD1 matching over 8 bases. The J segment lost 2 bases and the V segment lost 4 bases, leaving 11 bases of the junction unmatched. The CDR3 is 17 residues long. Per germline, CDR1 SEHNR and CDR2 FQNEAQ (reference sequence). The CDR3 DNA is TGTGCCAGCAGCTCATATAGTAGGACAGGGTACACAGATACGCAGTATTTT. It codes for CASSSYSRTGYTDTQYF.